A single sample is the source of the 6 T cell receptor beta chains below, sequenced in a study of blood T cell repertoires in COVID-19. The method was immunoSEQ multiplex PCR; TCRdb's version includes in-frame clones alone and lacks a portion of them. The data hold approximately 24,000 clones, with approximately 86% observed a single time. Sample: peripheral blood. These receptor sequences come from a middle-aged man with active COVID-19.

J is TRBJ2-5 and V is TRBV10-3, with D maybe TRBD2 (6 bases). There are 15 residues in the CDR3. V was clipped by 0 bases and J by 5 bases, with 13 bases between them. Germline CDR1 is ENHRY and CDR2 is SYGVKD. The CDR3 nucleotides are TGTGCCATCAGTGAGTCTTGGGGGGTTCGGGAGACCCAGTACTTC. The encoded protein is CAISESWGVRETQYF.

The chain couples TRBV19 to TRBJ1-1, with D perhaps TRBD1 (6 bases). V was cut by 7 bases and J by 2 bases, with 14 bases left in between. CDR1 LNHDA and CDR2 SQIVND come from the germline V gene (reference sequence). This CDR3 comprises 14 residues. This chain's CDR3 is CASTKTGYNTEAFF. CDR3 DNA sequence: TGTGCCAGTACAAAGACAGGATATAACACTGAAGCTTTCTTT.

The CDR3 spells CASGGPFQETQYF. As DNA, the CDR3 is TGTGCCTCGGGCGGGCCCTTCCAAGAGACCCAGTACTTC. The genes are TRBV2 and TRBJ2-5; D possibly corresponds to TRBD2 (5 bases). Between the trimmed V and J ends, which lost 11 bases and 1 base, there was a span of 14 bases. The CDR3 runs to 13 residues. Germline V gene data show CDR1 as SNHLY and CDR2 as FYNNEI. The full variable domain, in which reference TRBV2 and TRBJ2-5 provide the parts outside the CDR3, is EPEVTQTPSHQVTQMGQEVILRCVPISNHLYFYWYRQILGQKVEFLVSFYNNEISEKSEIFDDQFSVERPDGSNFTLKIRSTKLEDSAMYFCASGGPFQETQYFGPGTRLLVL.

The V call is TRBV5-1, the J call TRBJ1-1; 7 positions agree with TRBD1. Germline assignment: CDR1 SGHRS and CDR2 YFSETQ. This CDR3 comprises 16 residues. The J segment lost 2 bases and the V segment lost 4 bases, leaving 11 bases of the junction unmatched. CDR3 coding DNA: TGCGCCAGCAGCGTCAAGACGGGACAGACCAACACTGAAGCTTTCTTT. This encodes CASSVKTGQTNTEAFF.

The chain has TRBV9 and TRBJ2-6, with D tentatively TRBD1 (6 bases). The CDR3 is 17 amino acids. V was cut by 3 bases and J by 1 base, with 14 bases left in between. Germline lookup yields CDR1 SGDLS and CDR2 YYNGEE. CDR3 nucleotide sequence: TGTGCCAGCAGCGACGACCAAAGGGGGTCTGGGGCCAACGTCCTGACTTTC. Protein product: CASSDDQRGSGANVLTF.

The CDR3 DNA reads as TGTGCCAGCAGCCAAAACCCCAGGAACTCAGAGACCCAGTACTTC. Protein: CASSQNPRNSETQYF. The chain links TRBV4-2 to TRBJ2-5; D call uncertain. Deletions cut 2 bases from V and 4 bases from J, with 14 bases between. Germline CDR1 is LGHNA and CDR2 is YNFKEQ. There are 15 residues in the CDR3.